This TCR beta chain is drawn from a study of cytomegalovirus exposure and HLA in healthy donors. With V trimmed by 6 bases and J by 8 bases, 7 bases remained unmatched. This CDR3 is 14 amino acids long. Germline V lookup: CDR1 SNHLY, CDR2 FYNNEI. This table comes from immunoSEQ multiplex PCR, and its TCRdb copy is limited to in-frame clones, with some not included. Found here are around 120,000 clones, more than 70% of them singletons; the top ten hold about 1.8%. The sequence was obtained from a man in his late teens or twenties in good health and CMV-seronegative. The sequenced sample was PBMCs. The chain is built from TRBV2 and TRBJ2-1, with 10 bases that match TRBD2. CDR3 DNA sequence: TGTGCCAGCAGCGTAGCGGGGGGAGTCCATGAGCAGTTCTTC. Translated: CASSVAGGVHEQFF.